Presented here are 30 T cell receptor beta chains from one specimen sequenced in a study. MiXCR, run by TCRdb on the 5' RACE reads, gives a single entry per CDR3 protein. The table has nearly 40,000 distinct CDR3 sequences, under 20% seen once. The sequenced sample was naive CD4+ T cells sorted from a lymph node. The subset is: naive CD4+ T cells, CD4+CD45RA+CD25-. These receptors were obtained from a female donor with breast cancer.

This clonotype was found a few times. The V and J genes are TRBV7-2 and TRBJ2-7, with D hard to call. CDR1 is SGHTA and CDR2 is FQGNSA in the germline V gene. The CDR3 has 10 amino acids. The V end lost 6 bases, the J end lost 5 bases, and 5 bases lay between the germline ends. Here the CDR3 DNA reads TGTGCCAGCAGAACTAACGAGCAGTACTTC. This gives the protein CASRTNEQYF.

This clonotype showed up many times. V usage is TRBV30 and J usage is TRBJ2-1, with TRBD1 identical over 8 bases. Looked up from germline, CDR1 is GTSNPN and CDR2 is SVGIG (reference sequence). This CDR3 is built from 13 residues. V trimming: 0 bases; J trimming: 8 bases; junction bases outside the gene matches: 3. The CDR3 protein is CAWSVQGADEQFF. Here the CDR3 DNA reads TGTGCCTGGAGTGTCCAGGGGGCGGATGAGCAGTTCTTC. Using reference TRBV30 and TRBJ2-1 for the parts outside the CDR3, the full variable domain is SQTIHQWPATLVQPVGSPLSLECTVEGTSNPNLYWYRQAAGRGLQLLFYSVGIGQISSEVPQNLSASRPQDRQFILSSKKLLLSDSGFYLCAWSVQGADEQFFGPGTRLTVL.

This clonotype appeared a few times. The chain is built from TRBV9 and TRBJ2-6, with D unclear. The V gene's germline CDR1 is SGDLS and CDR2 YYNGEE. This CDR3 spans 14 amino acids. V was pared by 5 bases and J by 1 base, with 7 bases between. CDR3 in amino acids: CASSESSGANVLTF. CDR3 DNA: TGTGCCAGCAGTGAGTCATCTGGGGCCAACGTCCTGACTTTC.

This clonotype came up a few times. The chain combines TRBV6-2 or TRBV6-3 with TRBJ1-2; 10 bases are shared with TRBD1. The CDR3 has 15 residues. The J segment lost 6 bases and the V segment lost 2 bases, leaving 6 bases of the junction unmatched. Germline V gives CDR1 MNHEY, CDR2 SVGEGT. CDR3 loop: CASSYTRDRGHGYTF. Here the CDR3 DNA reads TGTGCCAGCAGTTACACCCGGGACAGGGGACATGGCTACACCTTC.

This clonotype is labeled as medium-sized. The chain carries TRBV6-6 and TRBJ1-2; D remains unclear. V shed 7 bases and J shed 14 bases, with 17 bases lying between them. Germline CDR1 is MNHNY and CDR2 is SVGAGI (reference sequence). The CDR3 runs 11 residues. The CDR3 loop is CASNQEPNYTF. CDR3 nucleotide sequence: TGTGCCAGCAACCAGGAGCCAAATTATACCTTC.

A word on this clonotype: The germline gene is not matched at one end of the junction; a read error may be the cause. CDR3 in DNA: TGTGCCAGCAGTTTCGCCGGGACAGCCAACTATCGCTACACCTTC. Its translation: CASSFAGTANYRYTF. The chain couples TRBV6-1 to TRBJ1-2; TRBD1 aligns across 7 bases. The length of the CDR3 is 15 residues. Germline lookup yields CDR1 MNHNS and CDR2 SASEGT.

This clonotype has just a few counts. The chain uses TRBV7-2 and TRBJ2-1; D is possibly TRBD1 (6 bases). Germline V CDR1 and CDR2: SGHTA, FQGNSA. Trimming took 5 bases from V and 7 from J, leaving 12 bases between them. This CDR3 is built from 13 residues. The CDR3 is CASSQGSENEQFF. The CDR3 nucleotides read TGTGCCAGCAGCCAGGGGTCGGAGAATGAGCAGTTCTTC.

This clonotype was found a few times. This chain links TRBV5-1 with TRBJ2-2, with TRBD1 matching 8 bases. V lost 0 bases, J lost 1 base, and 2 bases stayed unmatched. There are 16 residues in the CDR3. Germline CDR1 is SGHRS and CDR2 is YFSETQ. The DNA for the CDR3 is TGCGCCAGCAGCTTGGCAGGGACAGGGAACACCGGGGAGCTGTTTTTT. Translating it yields CASSLAGTGNTGELFF.

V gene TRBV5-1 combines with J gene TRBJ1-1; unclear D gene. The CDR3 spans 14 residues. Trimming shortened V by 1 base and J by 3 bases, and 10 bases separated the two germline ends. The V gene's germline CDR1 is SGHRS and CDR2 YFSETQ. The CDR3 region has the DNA TGCGCCAGCAGCTTGCAGGCCACGGACACTGAAGCTTTCTTT. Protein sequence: CASSLQATDTEAFF.

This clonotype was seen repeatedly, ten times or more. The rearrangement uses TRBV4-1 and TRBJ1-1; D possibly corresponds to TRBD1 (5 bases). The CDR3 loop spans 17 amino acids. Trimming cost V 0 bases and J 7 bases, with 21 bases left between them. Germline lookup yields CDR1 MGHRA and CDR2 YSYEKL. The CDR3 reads CASSQEMGLHRPNEAFF. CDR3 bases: TGCGCCAGCAGCCAAGAAATGGGCTTGCACAGGCCCAATGAAGCTTTCTTT.

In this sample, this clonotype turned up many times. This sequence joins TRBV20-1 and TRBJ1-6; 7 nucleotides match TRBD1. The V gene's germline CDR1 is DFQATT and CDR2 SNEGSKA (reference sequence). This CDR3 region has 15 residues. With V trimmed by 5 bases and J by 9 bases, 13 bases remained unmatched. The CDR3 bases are TGCAGTGCTCCCCCCCGACCGGGACAGAGTTCACCCCTCCACTTT. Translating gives CSAPPRPGQSSPLHF.

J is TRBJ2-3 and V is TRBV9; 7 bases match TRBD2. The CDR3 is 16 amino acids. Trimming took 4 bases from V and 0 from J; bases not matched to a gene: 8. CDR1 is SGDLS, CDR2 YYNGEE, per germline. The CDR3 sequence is CASSFQLATSTDTQYF. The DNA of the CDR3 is TGTGCCAGCAGCTTCCAACTAGCGACAAGCACAGATACGCAGTATTTT.

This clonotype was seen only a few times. CDR3 amino acids: CASSFTGYNEQFF. The CDR3 DNA sequence: TGCGCCAGCAGCTTTACAGGTTACAATGAGCAGTTCTTC. V gene TRBV5-1 combines with J gene TRBJ2-1; the D gene is possibly TRBD1 (5 bases). The germline V gene encodes CDR1 SGHRS and CDR2 YFSETQ. Trimming left V 2 bases short and J 4 bases short, with 7 bases between. CDR3 size: 13 residues. The full variable domain, with the rest looked up from reference TRBV5-1 and TRBJ2-1, is KAGVTQTPRYLIKTRGQQVTLSCSPISGHRSVSWYQQTPGQGLQFLFEYFSETQRNKGNFPGRFSGRQFSNSRSEMNVSTLELGDSALYLCASSFTGYNEQFFGPGTRLTVL.

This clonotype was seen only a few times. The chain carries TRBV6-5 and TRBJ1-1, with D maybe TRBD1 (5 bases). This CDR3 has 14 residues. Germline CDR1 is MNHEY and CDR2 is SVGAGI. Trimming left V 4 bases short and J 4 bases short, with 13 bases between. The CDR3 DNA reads TGTGCCAGCAGTTCTACGGGACGGTTCACTGAAGCTTTCTTT. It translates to CASSSTGRFTEAFF.

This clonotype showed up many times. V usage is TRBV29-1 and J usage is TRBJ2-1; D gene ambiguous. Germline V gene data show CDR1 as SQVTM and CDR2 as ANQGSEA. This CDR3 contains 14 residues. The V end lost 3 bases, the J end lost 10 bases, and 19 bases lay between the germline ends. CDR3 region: CSVEKVRPNKEQFF. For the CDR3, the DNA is TGCAGCGTTGAGAAGGTTCGGCCCAATAAGGAGCAGTTCTTC.

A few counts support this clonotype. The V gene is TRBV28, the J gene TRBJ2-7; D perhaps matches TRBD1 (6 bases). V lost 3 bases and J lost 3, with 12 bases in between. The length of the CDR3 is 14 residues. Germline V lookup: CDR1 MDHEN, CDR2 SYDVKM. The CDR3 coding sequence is TGTGCCAGCAGTTTGGCAGGGGCAATCTACGAGCAGTACTTC. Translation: CASSLAGAIYEQYF. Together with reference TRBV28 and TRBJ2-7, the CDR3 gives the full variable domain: DVKVTQSSRYLVKRTGEKVFLECVQDMDHENMFWYRQDPGLGLRLIYFSYDVKMKEKGDIPEGYSVSREKKERFSLILESASTNQTSMYLCASSLAGAIYEQYFGPGTRLTVT.

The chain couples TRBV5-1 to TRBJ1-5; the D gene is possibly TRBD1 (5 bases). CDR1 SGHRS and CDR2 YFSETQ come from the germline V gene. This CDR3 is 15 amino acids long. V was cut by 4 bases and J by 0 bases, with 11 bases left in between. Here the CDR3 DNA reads TGCGCCAGCAGCAGCGGGGCAAATAGCAATCAGCCCCAGCATTTT. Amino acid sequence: CASSSGANSNQPQHF.

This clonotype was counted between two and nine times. CDR3 region: CASSQDPGANVLTF. The DNA of the CDR3 is TGTGCCAGCAGCCAAGATCCTGGGGCCAACGTCCTGACTTTC. V usage is TRBV3-1 and J usage is TRBJ2-6; D gene unclear. CDR1 is LGHDT, CDR2 YNNKEL, per germline (reference sequence). The ends were cut back, 0 bases at V and 2 bases at J, with 2 bases in the middle. The CDR3 is 14 amino acids.

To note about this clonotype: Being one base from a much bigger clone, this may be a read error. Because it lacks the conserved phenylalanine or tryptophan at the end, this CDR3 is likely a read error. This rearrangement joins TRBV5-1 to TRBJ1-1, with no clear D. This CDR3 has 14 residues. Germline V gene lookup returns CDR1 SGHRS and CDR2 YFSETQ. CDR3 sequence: CASSYMVGNAEAFL. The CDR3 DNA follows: TGCGCCAGCAGCTATATGGTAGGGAACGCTGAAGCTTTCCTT.

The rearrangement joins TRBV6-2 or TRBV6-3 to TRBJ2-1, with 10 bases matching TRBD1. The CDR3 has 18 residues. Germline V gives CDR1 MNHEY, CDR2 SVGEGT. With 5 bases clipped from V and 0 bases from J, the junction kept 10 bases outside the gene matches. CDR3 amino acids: CASSRGQGFAISYNEQFF. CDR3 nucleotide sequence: TGTGCCAGCAGTCGGGGACAGGGGTTTGCGATCTCCTACAATGAGCAGTTCTTC.

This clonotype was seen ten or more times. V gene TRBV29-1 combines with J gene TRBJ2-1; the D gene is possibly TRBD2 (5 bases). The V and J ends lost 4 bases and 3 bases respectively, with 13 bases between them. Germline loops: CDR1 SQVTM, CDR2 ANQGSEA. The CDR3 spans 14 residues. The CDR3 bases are TGCAGCGTTGGGGTCGACTACTACTACAATGAGCAGTTCTTC. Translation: CSVGVDYYYNEQFF.

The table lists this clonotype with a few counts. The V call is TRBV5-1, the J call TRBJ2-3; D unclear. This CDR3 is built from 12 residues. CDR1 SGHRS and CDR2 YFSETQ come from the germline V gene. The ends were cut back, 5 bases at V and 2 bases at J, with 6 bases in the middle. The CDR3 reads CASSPDTDTQYF. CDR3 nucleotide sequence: TGCGCCAGCAGTCCTGACACAGATACGCAGTATTTT.

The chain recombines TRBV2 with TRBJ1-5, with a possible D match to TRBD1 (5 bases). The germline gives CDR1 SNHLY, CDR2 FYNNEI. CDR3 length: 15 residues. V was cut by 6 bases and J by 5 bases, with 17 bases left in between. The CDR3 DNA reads TGTGCCAGCAGAGCAAACCATGGGGGGGATCAGCCCCAGCATTTT. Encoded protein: CASRANHGGDQPQHF.

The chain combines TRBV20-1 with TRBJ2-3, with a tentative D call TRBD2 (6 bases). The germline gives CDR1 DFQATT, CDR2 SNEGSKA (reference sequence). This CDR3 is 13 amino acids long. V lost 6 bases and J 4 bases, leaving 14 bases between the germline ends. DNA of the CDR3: TGCAGTGCAAGCTCCGGGGGTGCAGATACGCAGTATTTT. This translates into CSASSGGADTQYF.

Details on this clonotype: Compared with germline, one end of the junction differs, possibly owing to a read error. The CDR3 spells CACSLRTGANVLTF. CDR3 bases: TGTGCCTGCAGCTTACGTACTGGGGCCAACGTCCTGACTTTC. The genes are TRBV5-5 and TRBJ2-6; D is unclear. This CDR3 region has 14 residues. Germline assignment: CDR1 SGHKS and CDR2 YYEKEE (reference sequence).

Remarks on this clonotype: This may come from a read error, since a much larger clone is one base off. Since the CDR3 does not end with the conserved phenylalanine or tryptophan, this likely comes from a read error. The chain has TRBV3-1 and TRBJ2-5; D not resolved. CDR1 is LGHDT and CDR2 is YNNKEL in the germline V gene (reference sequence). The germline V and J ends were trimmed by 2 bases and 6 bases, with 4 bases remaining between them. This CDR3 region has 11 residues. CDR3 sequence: CASSQSQTQYC. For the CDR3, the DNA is TGTGCCAGCAGCCAATCTCAGACCCAGTACTGC.

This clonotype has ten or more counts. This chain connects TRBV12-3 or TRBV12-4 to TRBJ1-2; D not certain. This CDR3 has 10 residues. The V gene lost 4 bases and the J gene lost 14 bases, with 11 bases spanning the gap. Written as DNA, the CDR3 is TGTGCCAGCAGTTCCGTCTCTGTTACCTTC. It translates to CASSSVSVTF.

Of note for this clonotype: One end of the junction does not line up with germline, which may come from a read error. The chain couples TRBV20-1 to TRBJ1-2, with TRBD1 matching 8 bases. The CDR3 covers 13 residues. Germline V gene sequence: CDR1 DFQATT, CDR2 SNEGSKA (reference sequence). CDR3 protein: CSAGNRDRSHYTF. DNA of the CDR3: TGCAGTGCTGGAAACCGGGACAGGTCTCACTACACTTTC.

Here the CDR3 reads CASSLAIPGELFF. CDR3 DNA: TGTGCCAGCAGCTTAGCGATCCCCGGGGAGCTGTTTTTT. This rearrangement joins TRBV7-3 to TRBJ2-2; no reliable D call. From germline, CDR1 is SGHTA and CDR2 FQGTGA. V lost 2 bases and J 6 bases, leaving 7 bases between the germline ends. There are 13 residues in the CDR3.

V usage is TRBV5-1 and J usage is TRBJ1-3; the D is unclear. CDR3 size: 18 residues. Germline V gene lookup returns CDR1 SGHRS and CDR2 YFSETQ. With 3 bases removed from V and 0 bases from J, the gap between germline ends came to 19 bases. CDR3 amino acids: CASSSRMAGSISGNTIYF. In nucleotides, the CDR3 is TGCGCCAGCAGCTCCCGGATGGCGGGATCAATCTCTGGAAACACCATATATTTT.